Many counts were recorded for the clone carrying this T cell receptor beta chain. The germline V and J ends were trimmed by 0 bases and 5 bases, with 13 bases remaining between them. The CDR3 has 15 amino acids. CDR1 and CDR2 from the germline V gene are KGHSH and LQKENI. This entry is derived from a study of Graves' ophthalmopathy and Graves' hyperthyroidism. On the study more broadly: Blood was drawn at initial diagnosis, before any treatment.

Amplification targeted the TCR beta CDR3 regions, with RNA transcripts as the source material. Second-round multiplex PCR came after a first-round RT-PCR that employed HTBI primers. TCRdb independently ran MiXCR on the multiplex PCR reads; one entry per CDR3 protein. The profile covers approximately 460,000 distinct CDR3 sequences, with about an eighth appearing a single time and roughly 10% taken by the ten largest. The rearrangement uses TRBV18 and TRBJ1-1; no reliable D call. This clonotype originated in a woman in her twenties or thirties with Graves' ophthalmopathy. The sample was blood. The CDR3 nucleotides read TGTGCCAGCTCACCACCTGGTAGAGTTGGAACTGAAGCTTTCTTT. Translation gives CASSPPGRVGTEAFF.